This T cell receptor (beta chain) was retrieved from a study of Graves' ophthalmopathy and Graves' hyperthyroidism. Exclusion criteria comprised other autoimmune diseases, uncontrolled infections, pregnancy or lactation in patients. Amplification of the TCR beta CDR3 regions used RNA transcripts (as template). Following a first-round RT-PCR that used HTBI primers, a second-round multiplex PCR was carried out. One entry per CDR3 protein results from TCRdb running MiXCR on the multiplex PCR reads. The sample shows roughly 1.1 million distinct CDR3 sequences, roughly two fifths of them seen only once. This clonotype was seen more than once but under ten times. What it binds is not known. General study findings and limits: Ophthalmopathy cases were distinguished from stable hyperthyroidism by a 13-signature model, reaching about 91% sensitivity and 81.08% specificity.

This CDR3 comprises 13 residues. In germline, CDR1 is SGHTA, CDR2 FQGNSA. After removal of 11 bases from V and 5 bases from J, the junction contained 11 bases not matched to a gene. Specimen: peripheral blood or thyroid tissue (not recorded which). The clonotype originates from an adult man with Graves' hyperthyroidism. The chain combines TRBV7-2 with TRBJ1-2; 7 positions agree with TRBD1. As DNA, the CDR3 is TGTGCCGGCCAAAGGACAGGCCAATATGGCTACACCTTC. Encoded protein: CAGQRTGQYGYTF.